This TCR beta chain was recovered during a study of a mutant IDH1 vaccine in newly diagnosed glioma. For the study at large: Vaccinations were initiated 4-6 weeks following radiotherapy alone, or were given together with temozolomide cycles. Week 35 was safety follow-up visit V12; week 47 was end-of-study visit V13.

Described time point: week 35, safety follow-up. Doses consisted of 300 ug of mutant IDH1 20-mer peptide each, paired with topical imiquimod. In every donor, the tumor was a new WHO grade 3 or 4 IDH1-mutant, ATRX-lost astrocytoma. Study observations and caveats: Top peripheral T cell clonotype shifts appeared unrelated to pseudoprogression.

The assay was immunoSEQ multiplex PCR, and TCRdb's table has in-frame clones only and misses some. The table lists about 46,000 clones, 85% to 95% of them singletons. The count of this clone is one. Its antigen remains unknown. The TCR originated in a man aged 45 to 65 with glioma. The sample in question was PBMCs, obtained from a glioma patient whose treatment included an IDH1 peptide vaccine.

The CDR3 reads CASSSPGTHYGYTF. CDR3 bases: TGTGCCAGCAGTTCTCCCGGGACCCACTATGGCTACACCTTC. The genes are TRBV6-5 and TRBJ1-2, with TRBD1 as a possible D gene (5 bases). Germline CDR1 is MNHEY and CDR2 is SVGAGI. The CDR3 extends over 14 amino acids. The V gene lost 4 bases and the J gene lost 3 bases, with 12 bases spanning the gap.